Shown below are 10 T cell receptor beta chains from a single sample sequenced in a study of T cell changes during pregnancy in multiple sclerosis. Profiled with immunoSEQ multiplex PCR; TCRdb holds only in-frame clones, not every one. Among about 72,000 clones, around 92% were seen once, and the ten largest hold under 0.9%. Here the sequenced sample was peripheral blood, taken in the third trimester of pregnancy. All receptors come from a female donor in good health, enrolled as a control in a pregnancy study.

The chain joins TRBV6-5 to TRBJ2-7; TRBD2 matches at 9 bases. V lost 0 bases and J lost 3; bases outside the gene matches: 6. Per the germline V gene, CDR1 is MNHEY and CDR2 is SVGAGI. The CDR3 has 16 residues. CDR3 nucleotide sequence: TGTGCCAGCAGTTACTCAGCGGGCGGGAGGGGCTACGAGCAGTACTTC. It is translated as CASSYSAGGRGYEQYF.

In this sample, this clone turned up once. The rearrangement joins TRBV18 to TRBJ2-3; tentative D call: TRBD1 (6 bases). Germline lookup yields CDR1 KGHSH and CDR2 LQKENI. This CDR3 has 13 residues. Trimming took 4 bases from V and 6 from J, leaving 11 bases between them. The CDR3, as DNA: TGTGCCAGCTCACTCCTTCAGGGGGATACGCAGTATTTT. It is translated as CASSLLQGDTQYF.

A word on this clone: A junction end diverges from the germline sequence, so it may reflect a read error. The genes are TRBV6-6 and TRBJ1-3, with a tentative D call TRBD1 (6 bases). Germline CDR1 MNHNY, CDR2 SVGAGI (reference sequence). There are 13 residues in the CDR3. This CDR3 reads CASTDSSGNTIYF. The CDR3 nucleotides read TGTGCTAGCACGGACAGCTCTGGAAACACCATATATTTT.

V and J are TRBV4-1 and TRBJ2-5; D is possibly TRBD1 (6 bases). The germline gives CDR1 MGHRA, CDR2 YSYEKL. Between the trimmed V and J ends, which lost 1 base and 5 bases, there was a span of 11 bases. The CDR3 covers 14 residues. The DNA for the CDR3 is TGCGCCAGCAGCCAAGGCCCAGGGGAGGAGACCCAGTACTTC. Translation: CASSQGPGEETQYF.

The V and J genes are TRBV11-2 and TRBJ2-4, with a tentative D call TRBD2 (5 bases). Germline V gene sequence: CDR1 SGHAT, CDR2 FQNNGV. CDR3 size: 12 residues. Trimming took off 4 bases at V and 8 bases at J, with 9 bases between the two ends. CDR3 sequence (DNA): TGTGCCAGCAGCTCAACCGGGGACATTCAGTACTTC. Its protein product is CASSSTGDIQYF.

The chain combines TRBV11-2 with TRBJ1-1; D not resolved. Trimming removed 0 bases from V and 4 bases from J, with 12 bases in between. From germline, CDR1 is SGHAT and CDR2 FQNNGV. CDR3 size: 15 residues. The CDR3 nucleotides are TGTGCCAGCAGCTTAGAGGAGGTAGTGGTCACTGAAGCTTTCTTT. This codes for CASSLEEVVVTEAFF.

This chain connects TRBV5-1 to TRBJ2-5; maybe TRBD2 (5 bases). In germline, CDR1 is SGHRS, CDR2 YFSETQ. Between the trimmed V and J ends, which lost 0 bases and 5 bases, there was a span of 11 bases. This CDR3 is 14 amino acids long. The CDR3: CASSLGARRETQYF. Here the CDR3 DNA reads TGCGCCAGCAGCTTGGGGGCGAGGAGGGAGACCCAGTACTTC.

The chain combines TRBV25-1 with TRBJ2-7, with TRBD1 matching over 10 bases. V shed 8 bases and J 3 bases; nucleotides not matched to a gene: 4. The CDR3 length is 13 residues. In germline, CDR1 is MGHDK, CDR2 SYGVNS. The CDR3 sequence is CASGGQGNYEQYF. In DNA, the CDR3 is TGTGCCAGCGGGGGACAGGGGAACTACGAGCAGTACTTC.

CDR3 bases: TGTGCCTGGAGTAAAGGGGTACGATTCTACGAGCAGTACTTC. Protein sequence: CAWSKGVRFYEQYF. The chain carries TRBV30 and TRBJ2-7; perhaps TRBD1 as D (5 bases). Germline loops: CDR1 GTSNPN, CDR2 SVGIG (reference sequence). Trimming removed 2 bases at V and 3 bases at J, with 14 bases between. The CDR3 spans 14 residues.

The chain combines TRBV7-9 with TRBJ2-1; 10 nucleotides agree with TRBD2. V dropped 2 bases and J dropped 4; count of bases not matched to a gene: 5. The CDR3 sequence is 16 residues long. Per germline, CDR1 SEHNR and CDR2 FQNEAQ (reference sequence). The CDR3 protein is CASSLRVAGGYNEQFF. CDR3 DNA: TGTGCCAGCAGCTTAAGGGTAGCGGGAGGATACAATGAGCAGTTCTTC.